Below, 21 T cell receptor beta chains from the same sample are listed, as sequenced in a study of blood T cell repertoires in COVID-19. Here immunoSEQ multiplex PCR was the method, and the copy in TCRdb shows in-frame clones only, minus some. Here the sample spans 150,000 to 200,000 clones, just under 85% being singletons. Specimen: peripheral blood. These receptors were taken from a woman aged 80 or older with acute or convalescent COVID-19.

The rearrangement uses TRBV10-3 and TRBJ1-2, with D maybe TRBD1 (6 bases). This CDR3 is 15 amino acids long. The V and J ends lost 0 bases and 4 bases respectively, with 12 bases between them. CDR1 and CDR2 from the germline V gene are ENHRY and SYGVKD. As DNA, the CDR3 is TGTGCCATCAGTGAGTCGACTCAAGGGGGCTATGGCTACACCTTC. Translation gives CAISESTQGGYGYTF.

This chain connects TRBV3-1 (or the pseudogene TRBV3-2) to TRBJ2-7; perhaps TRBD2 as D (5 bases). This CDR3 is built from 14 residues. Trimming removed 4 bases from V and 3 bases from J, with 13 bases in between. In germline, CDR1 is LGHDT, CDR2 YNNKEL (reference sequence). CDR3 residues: CASSRSGSIYEQYF. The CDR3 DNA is TGTGCCAGCAGCCGCTCGGGGTCCATCTACGAGCAGTACTTC.

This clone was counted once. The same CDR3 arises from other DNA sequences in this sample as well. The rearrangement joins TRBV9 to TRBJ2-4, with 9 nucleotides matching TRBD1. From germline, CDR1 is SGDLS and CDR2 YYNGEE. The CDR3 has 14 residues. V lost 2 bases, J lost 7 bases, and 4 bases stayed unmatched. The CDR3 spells CASSVGTGTNIQYF. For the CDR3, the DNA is TGTGCCAGCAGCGTTGGGACAGGGACCAACATTCAGTACTTC.

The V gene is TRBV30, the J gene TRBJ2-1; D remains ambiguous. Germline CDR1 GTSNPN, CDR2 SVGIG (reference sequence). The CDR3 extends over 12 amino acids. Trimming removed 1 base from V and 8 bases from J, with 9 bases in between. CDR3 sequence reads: CAWSDLRDEQFF. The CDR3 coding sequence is TGTGCCTGGAGTGACCTCCGGGATGAGCAGTTCTTC.

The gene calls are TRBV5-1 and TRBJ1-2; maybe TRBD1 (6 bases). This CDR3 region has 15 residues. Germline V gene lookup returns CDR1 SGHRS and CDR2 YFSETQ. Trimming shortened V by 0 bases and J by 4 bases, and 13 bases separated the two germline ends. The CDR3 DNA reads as TGCGCCAGCAGCTTGGCAGCAGGGGAAAGCTATGGCTACACCTTC. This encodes CASSLAAGESYGYTF.

The CDR3 DNA follows: TGTGCCAGCACCCCCGGGACAGGGGGAGAGACCCAGTACTTC. This sequence encodes CASTPGTGGETQYF. The chain uses TRBV27 and TRBJ2-5; 11 bases are a match to TRBD1. The CDR3 has 14 amino acids. Per the germline V gene, CDR1 is MNHEY and CDR2 is SMNVEV (reference sequence). V was pared by 7 bases and J by 4 bases, with 5 bases of the junction left unmatched.

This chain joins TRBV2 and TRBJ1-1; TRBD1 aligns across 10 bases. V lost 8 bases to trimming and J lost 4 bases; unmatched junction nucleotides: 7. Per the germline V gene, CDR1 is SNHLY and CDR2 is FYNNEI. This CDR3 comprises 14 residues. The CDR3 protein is CASSADRGLTEAFF. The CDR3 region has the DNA TGTGCCAGCTCTGCCGACAGGGGGCTCACTGAAGCTTTCTTT.

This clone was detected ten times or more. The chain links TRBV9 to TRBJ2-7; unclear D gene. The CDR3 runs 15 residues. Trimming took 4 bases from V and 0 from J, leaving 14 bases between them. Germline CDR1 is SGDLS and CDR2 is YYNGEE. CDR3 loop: CASSPAVSASYEQYF. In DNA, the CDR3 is TGTGCCAGCAGCCCCGCGGTTTCCGCCTCCTACGAGCAGTACTTC.

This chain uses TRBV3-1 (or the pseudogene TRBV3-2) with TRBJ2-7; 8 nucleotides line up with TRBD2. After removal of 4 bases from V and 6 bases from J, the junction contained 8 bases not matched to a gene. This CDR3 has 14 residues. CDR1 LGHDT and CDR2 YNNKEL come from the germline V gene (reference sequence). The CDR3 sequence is CASSLLAVEGEQYF. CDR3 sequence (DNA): TGTGCCAGCAGCCTACTAGCGGTGGAGGGCGAGCAGTACTTC.

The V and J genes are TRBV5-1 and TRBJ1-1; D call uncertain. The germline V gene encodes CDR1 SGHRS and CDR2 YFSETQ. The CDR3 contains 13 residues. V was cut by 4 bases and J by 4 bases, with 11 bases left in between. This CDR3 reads CASSPSSGTEAFF. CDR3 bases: TGCGCCAGCAGCCCTTCTTCGGGCACTGAAGCTTTCTTT.

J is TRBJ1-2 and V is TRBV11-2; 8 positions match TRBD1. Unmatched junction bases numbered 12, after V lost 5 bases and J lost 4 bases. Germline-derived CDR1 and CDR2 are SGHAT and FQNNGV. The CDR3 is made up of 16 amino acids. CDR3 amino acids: CASSATPGQVVYGYTF. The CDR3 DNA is TGTGCCAGCAGCGCCACCCCGGGACAGGTTGTCTATGGCTACACCTTC.

CDR3 bases: TGTGCCAGCAGCCAGGGGACTAGCGGGAGCAATGAGCAGTTCTTC. Residues: CASSQGTSGSNEQFF. This chain links TRBV3-1 (or the pseudogene TRBV3-2) with TRBJ2-1, with TRBD2 identical over 14 bases. V gave up 3 bases and J gave up 6 bases; unmatched junction bases: 1. CDR1 is LGHDT and CDR2 is YNNKEL in the germline V gene (reference sequence). This CDR3 region has 15 residues.

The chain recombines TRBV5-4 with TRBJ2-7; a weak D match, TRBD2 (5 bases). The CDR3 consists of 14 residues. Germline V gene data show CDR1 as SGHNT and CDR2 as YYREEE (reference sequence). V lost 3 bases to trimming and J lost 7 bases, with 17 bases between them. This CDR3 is CASSYPGELGEQYF. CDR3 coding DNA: TGTGCCAGCAGCTATCCCGGGGAGCTGGGGGAGCAGTACTTC.

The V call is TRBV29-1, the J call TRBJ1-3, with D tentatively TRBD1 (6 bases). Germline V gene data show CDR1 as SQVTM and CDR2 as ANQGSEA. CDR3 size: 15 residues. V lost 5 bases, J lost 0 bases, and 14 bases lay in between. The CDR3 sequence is CSVMLGTSSGNTIYF. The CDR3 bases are TGCAGCGTTATGCTCGGGACAAGCTCTGGAAACACCATATATTTT.

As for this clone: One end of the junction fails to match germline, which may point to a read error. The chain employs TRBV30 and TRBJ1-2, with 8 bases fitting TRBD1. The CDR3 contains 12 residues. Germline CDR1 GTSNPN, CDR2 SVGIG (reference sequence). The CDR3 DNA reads TGTGCCTGGAGCGCAGGGGGCCCAGTTGTAGGTTTC. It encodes CAWSAGGPVVGF.

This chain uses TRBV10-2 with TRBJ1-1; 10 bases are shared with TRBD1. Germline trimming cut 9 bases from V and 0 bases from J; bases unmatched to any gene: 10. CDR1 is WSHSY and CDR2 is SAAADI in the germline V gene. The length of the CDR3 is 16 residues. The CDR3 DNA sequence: TGCGCCAGTACACGGGACAGGGGCGTTATGAACACTGAAGCTTTCTTT. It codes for CASTRDRGVMNTEAFF.

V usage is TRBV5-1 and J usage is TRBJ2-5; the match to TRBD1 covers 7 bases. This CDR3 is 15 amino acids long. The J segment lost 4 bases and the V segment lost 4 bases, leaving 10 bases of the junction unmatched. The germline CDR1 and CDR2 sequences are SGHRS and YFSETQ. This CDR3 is CASSEDRRQGETQYF. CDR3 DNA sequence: TGCGCCAGCAGCGAGGACAGGCGGCAGGGAGAGACCCAGTACTTC. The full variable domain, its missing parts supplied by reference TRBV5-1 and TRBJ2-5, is KAGVTQTPRYLIKTRGQQVTLSCSPISGHRSVSWYQQTPGQGLQFLFEYFSETQRNKGNFPGRFSGRQFSNSRSEMNVSTLELGDSALYLCASSEDRRQGETQYFGPGTRLLVL.

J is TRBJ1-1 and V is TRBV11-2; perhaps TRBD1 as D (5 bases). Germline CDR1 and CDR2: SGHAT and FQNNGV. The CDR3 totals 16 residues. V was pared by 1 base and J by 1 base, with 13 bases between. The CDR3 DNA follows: TGTGCCAGCAGCTTAGGCCTCGGGGGTCAGAACACTGAAGCTTTCTTT. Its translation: CASSLGLGGQNTEAFF.

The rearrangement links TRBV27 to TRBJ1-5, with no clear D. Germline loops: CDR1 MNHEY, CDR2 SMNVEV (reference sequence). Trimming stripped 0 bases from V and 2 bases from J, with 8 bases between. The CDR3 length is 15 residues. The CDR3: CASSLSGVRNQPQHF. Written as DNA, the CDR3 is TGTGCCAGCAGTTTATCCGGGGTACGCAATCAGCCCCAGCATTTT.

In nucleotides, the CDR3 is TGTGCCAGCAGTGCGCGACTAGCGGGAGACTACGAGCAGTACTTC. Translation: CASSARLAGDYEQYF. V usage is TRBV2 and J usage is TRBJ2-7, with 12 bases matching TRBD2. V was pared by 4 bases and J by 3 bases, with 4 bases of the junction left unmatched. CDR1 and CDR2 (germline): SNHLY, FYNNEI. This CDR3 contains 15 residues.

CDR3 DNA sequence: TGTGCCAGCAGTTGGGACACCTCCTACGAGCAGTACTTC. Protein: CASSWDTSYEQYF. V usage is TRBV12-3 or TRBV12-4 and J usage is TRBJ2-7; tentative D call: TRBD1 (6 bases). Trimming removed 4 bases at V and 0 bases at J, with 7 bases between. The CDR3 is 13 amino acids.